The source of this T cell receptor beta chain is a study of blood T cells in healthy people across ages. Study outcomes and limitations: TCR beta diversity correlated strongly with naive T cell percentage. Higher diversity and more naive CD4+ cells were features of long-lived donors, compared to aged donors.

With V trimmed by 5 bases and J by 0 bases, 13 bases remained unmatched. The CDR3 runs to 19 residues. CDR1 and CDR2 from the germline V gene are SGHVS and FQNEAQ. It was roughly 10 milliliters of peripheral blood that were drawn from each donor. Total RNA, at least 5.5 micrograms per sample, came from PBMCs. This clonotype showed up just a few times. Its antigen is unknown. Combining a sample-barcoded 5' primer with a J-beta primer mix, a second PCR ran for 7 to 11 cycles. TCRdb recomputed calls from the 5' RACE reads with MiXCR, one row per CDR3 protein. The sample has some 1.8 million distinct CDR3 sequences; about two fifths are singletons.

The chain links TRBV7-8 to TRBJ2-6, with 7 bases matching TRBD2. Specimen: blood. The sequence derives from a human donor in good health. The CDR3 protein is CASSVSAGLKLSGANVLTF. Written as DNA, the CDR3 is TGTGCCAGCAGCGTGTCAGCGGGACTTAAACTCTCTGGGGCCAACGTCCTGACTTTC.